These 30 T cell receptor beta chains originate from one sample sequenced in a study of shared clonotypes between healthy human individuals. The naive CD8 fraction comprised CD45RO-negative cells positively selected for CCR7 and excluded terminally differentiated effector memory CD45RA+ cells. TCRdb keeps only in-frame clones here, not all; method: immunoSEQ multiplex PCR. This sample yields roughly 2,000,000 clones, of which over 85% are seen a single time; approximately 1.2% belongs to the top ten. Material for sequencing was naive CD8+ T cells sorted from blood. The receptors were gathered from a man aged 18 to 30 in good health.

For this clone: In the same sample, other DNA sequences code for this CDR3. V and J are TRBV9 and TRBJ2-7, with a possible D match to TRBD1 (6 bases). Trimming took off 2 bases at V and 2 bases at J, with 11 bases between the two ends. The germline V gene has CDR1 SGDLS and CDR2 YYNGEE. The CDR3 runs 14 residues. CDR3 coding DNA: TGTGCCAGCAGCGTGGGGGCTGGGGCCTACGAGCAGTACTTC. Protein product: CASSVGAGAYEQYF.

This clone was counted between two and nine times. Other nucleotide sequences in the sample specify the same CDR3. This rearrangement joins TRBV30 to TRBJ1-1; D call uncertain. V lost 0 bases to trimming and J lost 6 bases, with 5 bases between them. Per the germline V gene, CDR1 is GTSNPN and CDR2 is SVGIG (reference sequence). The CDR3 runs 11 residues. CDR3 in DNA: TGTGCCTGGAGTGTGTCTCCTGAAGCTTTCTTT. Its translation is CAWSVSPEAFF.

J is TRBJ2-5 and V is TRBV9, with D maybe TRBD2 (5 bases). V dropped 3 bases and J dropped 5 bases, with 14 bases sitting between them. This CDR3 has 14 amino acids. Per germline, CDR1 SGDLS and CDR2 YYNGEE. The CDR3 sequence is CASSAPLEWETQYF. CDR3 coding DNA: TGTGCCAGCAGCGCGCCACTAGAGTGGGAGACCCAGTACTTC.

The chain has TRBV4-3 and TRBJ2-7; 7 bases are shared with TRBD2. The CDR3 spans 16 residues. The V segment lost 0 bases and the J segment 0 bases; nucleotides outside the gene matches: 5. CDR1 is LGHNA and CDR2 is YSLEER in the germline V gene. In DNA form, the CDR3 reads TGCGCCAGCAGCCAAGAACGGGCGGGAGCCTCCTACGAGCAGTACTTC. This gives the protein CASSQERAGASYEQYF.

A word on this clone: Other DNA sequences in the sample encode the same CDR3. The chain joins TRBV19 to TRBJ2-7, with 7 bases lining up with TRBD1. CDR3 length: 14 amino acids. V dropped 1 base and J dropped 3; count of bases not matched to a gene: 3. CDR1 is LNHDA, CDR2 SQIVND, per germline (reference sequence). The CDR3 loop is CASSIGGGGYEQYF. In DNA form, the CDR3 reads TGTGCCAGTAGTATAGGAGGGGGCGGCTACGAGCAGTACTTC.

This chain connects TRBV10-2 to TRBJ2-1; 15 nucleotides agree with TRBD2. CDR1 and CDR2 (germline): WSHSY, SAAADI. V shed 2 bases and J 6 bases; nucleotides not matched to a gene: 2. CDR3 length: 16 amino acids. The DNA of the CDR3 is TGCGCCAGCAGTGAGCCGGGACTAGCGGGAGGCAATGAGCAGTTCTTC. The encoded protein is CASSEPGLAGGNEQFF.

CDR3 sequence reads: CASSQEVEWYNEQFF. As DNA, the CDR3 is TGTGCCAGCAGCCAAGAAGTTGAGTGGTACAATGAGCAGTTCTTC. The gene calls are TRBV4-2 and TRBJ2-1; D is undetermined. Trimming cost V 0 bases and J 4 bases, with 10 bases left between them. Germline values: CDR1 LGHNA, CDR2 YNFKEQ. This CDR3 comprises 15 residues.

This chain joins TRBV14 and TRBJ1-2; D gene uncertain. CDR3 length: 14 residues. The V gene lost 0 bases and the J gene lost 4 bases, with 9 bases spanning the gap. The germline V gene encodes CDR1 SGHDN and CDR2 FVKESK. The CDR3 bases are TGTGCCAGCAGCCAAGATCCCCTGACCTATGGCTACACCTTC. This codes for CASSQDPLTYGYTF.

The rearrangement links TRBV7-9 to TRBJ1-2; a possible D gene is TRBD1 (5 bases). Deletions cut 2 bases from V and 8 bases from J, with 15 bases between. This CDR3 comprises 14 residues. Germline V CDR1 and CDR2: SEHNR, FQNEAQ (reference sequence). The DNA for the CDR3 is TGTGCCAGCAGCTTAATGAGGCAGGGACCCGGCTACACCTTC. Translation gives CASSLMRQGPGYTF.

The chain carries TRBV28 and TRBJ1-2; no reliable D call. Germline lookup yields CDR1 MDHEN and CDR2 SYDVKM. CDR3 length: 12 residues. V lost 5 bases and J lost 5, with 9 bases in between. The CDR3 DNA reads TGTGCCAGCAGTAGAAGGCCTTATGGCTACACCTTC. Amino acid sequence: CASSRRPYGYTF.

V gene TRBV19 combines with J gene TRBJ2-1; 8 bases match TRBD2. V lost 7 bases, J lost 4 bases, and 6 bases stayed unmatched. This CDR3 is 14 amino acids long. Germline-derived CDR1 and CDR2 are LNHDA and SQIVND (reference sequence). The CDR3 nucleotides are TGTGCCAGTAAAGCGGGAGAGGCGTACAATGAGCAGTTCTTC. Its protein is CASKAGEAYNEQFF.

The DNA for the CDR3 is TGTGCCAGCAGCCCCGGGACAGGGGGATCGCGCGAGCAGTACTTC. Its translation is CASSPGTGGSREQYF. The chain couples TRBV11-2 to TRBJ2-7, with TRBD1 identical over 11 bases. Germline V gene data show CDR1 as SGHAT and CDR2 as FQNNGV. The CDR3 extends over 15 amino acids. V shed 5 bases, J shed 6 bases, and the junction held 9 bases outside the gene matches. Full variable domain (remainder filled in from reference TRBV11-2 and TRBJ2-7): EAGVAQSPRYKIIEKRQSVAFWCNPISGHATLYWYQQILGQGPKLLIQFQNNGVVDDSQLPKDRFSAERLKGVDSTLKIQPAKLEDSAVYLCASSPGTGGSREQYFGPGTRLTVT.

The V gene is TRBV4-3, the J gene TRBJ2-7; perhaps TRBD2 as D (6 bases). Looked up from germline, CDR1 is LGHNA and CDR2 is YSLEER. The CDR3 has 15 residues. V lost 1 base and J 2 bases, leaving 12 bases between the germline ends. The CDR3 protein is CASSQAPSVAYEQYF. The CDR3 region has the DNA TGCGCCAGCAGCCAAGCTCCTAGCGTCGCCTACGAGCAGTACTTC.

The J gene is TRBJ2-7, the V gene TRBV2; D unresolved. Per the germline V gene, CDR1 is SNHLY and CDR2 is FYNNEI. The V and J ends lost 6 bases and 5 bases respectively, with 11 bases between them. The CDR3 sequence is 12 residues long. The CDR3 here is CASSPPEDEQYF. CDR3 nucleotides: TGTGCCAGCAGCCCCCCGGAAGACGAGCAGTACTTC.

The chain has TRBV9 and TRBJ2-7; weak D call: TRBD2 (5 bases). Germline CDR1 SGDLS, CDR2 YYNGEE. This CDR3 region has 15 residues. The V end lost 0 bases, the J end lost 3 bases, and 13 bases lay between the germline ends. The CDR3 nucleotides are TGTGCCAGCAGCGTAGACGGGATCGAGGACTACGAGCAGTACTTC. Translation gives CASSVDGIEDYEQYF.

This clone was detected only once. The chain recombines TRBV4-3 with TRBJ1-4, with 9 bases that match TRBD1. The CDR3 spans 15 residues. J was trimmed by 3 bases and V by 4 bases; bases with no gene match: 3. In germline, CDR1 is LGHNA, CDR2 YSLEER. Written as DNA, the CDR3 is TGCGCCAGCAGCCCGGACAGGGGTGCTAATGAAAAACTGTTTTTT. Its protein is CASSPDRGANEKLFF.

This clone was counted a single time. The V and J genes are TRBV11-2 and TRBJ2-5; 9 bases map to TRBD2. Trimming cost V 1 base and J 0 bases; bases outside gene matches: 12. Per germline, CDR1 SGHAT and CDR2 FQNNGV. CDR3 length equals 19 residues. The CDR3 is CASSLVPLLAGEHQETQYF. DNA of the CDR3: TGTGCCAGCAGCTTAGTACCCCTATTAGCGGGAGAGCACCAAGAGACCCAGTACTTC.

About this clone itself: Other DNA sequences of this sample code for an identical CDR3. The chain joins TRBV7-3 to TRBJ2-7; TRBD1 or TRBD2 may be the D gene (6 bases each). V gave up 2 bases and J gave up 2 bases, with 13 bases separating them. This CDR3 is 15 amino acids long. Looked up from germline, CDR1 is SGHTA and CDR2 is FQGTGA. The CDR3 DNA reads TGTGCCAGCAGCTTAGGGGGCGGCGGGACCTACGAGCAGTACTTC. Its translation: CASSLGGGGTYEQYF.

This clone was seen just once. The V and J genes are TRBV29-1 and TRBJ2-5, with 12 bases matching TRBD2. Germline assignment: CDR1 SQVTM and CDR2 ANQGSEA. J was trimmed by 3 bases and V by 3 bases; bases with no gene match: 8. This CDR3 is 16 amino acids long. The CDR3 region has the DNA TGCAGCGTTGAGATTCTACGACTAGCGGGAGAAGAGACCCAGTACTTC. Its translation is CSVEILRLAGEETQYF.

The chain is built from TRBV6-1 and TRBJ2-2; TRBD1 is a possible D gene (5 bases). This CDR3 has 15 amino acids. The V end was cut by 3 bases, the J end by 0 bases, with 8 bases between. Germline V gene data show CDR1 as MNHNS and CDR2 as SASEGT. The CDR3 sequence: CASSDWTTNTGELFF. The CDR3 DNA is TGTGCCAGCAGTGACTGGACAACGAACACCGGGGAGCTGTTTTTT.

The chain recombines TRBV4-1 with TRBJ1-3; D remains ambiguous. CDR3 size: 14 residues. The germline V gene has CDR1 MGHRA and CDR2 YSYEKL. Deletions cut 4 bases from V and 0 bases from J, with 7 bases between. The CDR3 sequence: CASSLSGSGNTIYF. DNA for the CDR3: TGCGCCAGCAGCCTGAGTGGCTCTGGAAACACCATATATTTT.

This chain connects TRBV6-5 to TRBJ1-5; possible D gene TRBD1, 5 bases. V lost 6 bases and J 4 bases, leaving 16 bases between the germline ends. This CDR3 has 15 amino acids. Germline-derived CDR1 and CDR2 are MNHEY and SVGAGI. The CDR3 DNA follows: TGTGCCAGCAGCCTCACGCGGGGCTTAAATCAGCCCCAGCATTTT. Its protein is CASSLTRGLNQPQHF.

The chain recombines TRBV10-2 with TRBJ1-5; D possibly corresponds to TRBD1 (6 bases). The CDR3 contains 14 residues. Germline CDR1 and CDR2: WSHSY and SAAADI. V was cut by 3 bases and J by 6 bases, with 12 bases left in between. This CDR3 reads CASSEIGQLQPQHF. In nucleotides, the CDR3 is TGCGCCAGCAGTGAAATAGGACAGCTTCAGCCCCAGCATTTT.

As regards this clone: The same CDR3 can be traced to other DNA sequences in this sample. The chain combines TRBV6-5 with TRBJ1-1; D is unresolved. The CDR3 consists of 12 residues. V lost 0 bases and J 8 bases, leaving 7 bases between the germline ends. Germline V gene data show CDR1 as MNHEY and CDR2 as SVGAGI. The CDR3 nucleotides are TGTGCCAGCAGTTACTCAGGGAGCGAAGCTTTCTTT. Translating gives CASSYSGSEAFF.

The CDR3 DNA reads TGCGCCAGCAGCCAAGAGGCTAGCGGGAGTGGTGATGAGCAGTTCTTC. Amino acids: CASSQEASGSGDEQFF. The rearrangement joins TRBV4-3 to TRBJ2-1, with 10 bases identical to TRBD2. This CDR3 region has 16 residues. V lost 0 bases to trimming and J lost 8 bases; unmatched junction nucleotides: 7. The germline CDR1 and CDR2 sequences are LGHNA and YSLEER.

The rearrangement uses TRBV27 and TRBJ2-7; TRBD1 might be the D (5 bases). Germline-derived CDR1 and CDR2 are MNHEY and SMNVEV (reference sequence). The V and J ends lost 6 bases and 4 bases respectively, with 10 bases between them. The length of the CDR3 is 12 residues. The CDR3 nucleotides read TGTGCCAGCAGAACAGGCCTGTACGAGCAGTACTTC. Its protein is CASRTGLYEQYF.

This sequence joins TRBV6-5 and TRBJ2-1, with 11 bases aligning to TRBD2. Looked up from germline, CDR1 is MNHEY and CDR2 is SVGAGI. This CDR3 region has 15 residues. The V and J ends lost 5 bases and 5 bases, in that order; junction bases with no gene match: 5. CDR3 sequence reads: CASSPKTSGNNEQFF. The CDR3 nucleotides are TGTGCCAGCAGTCCTAAGACTAGCGGGAACAATGAGCAGTTCTTC.

The chain recombines TRBV6-6 with TRBJ1-2; weak D call: TRBD1 (6 bases). From germline, CDR1 is MNHNY and CDR2 SVGAGI (reference sequence). Trimming took off 4 bases at V and 5 bases at J, with 11 bases between the two ends. This CDR3 is built from 13 residues. The CDR3 region has the DNA TGTGCCAGCAGTTCCAGGGGTCCTTATGGCTACACCTTC. It translates to CASSSRGPYGYTF.

V gene TRBV30 combines with J gene TRBJ2-7; 8 nucleotides agree with TRBD1. V lost 3 bases, J lost 2 bases, and 3 bases stayed unmatched. CDR3 length equals 13 residues. Looked up from germline, CDR1 is GTSNPN and CDR2 is SVGIG (reference sequence). CDR3 nucleotide sequence: TGTGCCTGGAGGGACAGGGACACCTACGAGCAGTACTTC. Its protein is CAWRDRDTYEQYF.

This chain connects TRBV13 to TRBJ1-6; 10 bases are a match to TRBD1. Germline loops: CDR1 PRHDT, CDR2 FYEKMQ (reference sequence). Germline trimming cut 3 bases from V and 8 bases from J; bases unmatched to any gene: 1. The CDR3 is 14 residues long. CDR3 sequence reads: CASSFGTGDSPLHF. The CDR3, as DNA: TGTGCCAGCAGCTTCGGGACAGGGGATTCACCCCTCCACTTT.